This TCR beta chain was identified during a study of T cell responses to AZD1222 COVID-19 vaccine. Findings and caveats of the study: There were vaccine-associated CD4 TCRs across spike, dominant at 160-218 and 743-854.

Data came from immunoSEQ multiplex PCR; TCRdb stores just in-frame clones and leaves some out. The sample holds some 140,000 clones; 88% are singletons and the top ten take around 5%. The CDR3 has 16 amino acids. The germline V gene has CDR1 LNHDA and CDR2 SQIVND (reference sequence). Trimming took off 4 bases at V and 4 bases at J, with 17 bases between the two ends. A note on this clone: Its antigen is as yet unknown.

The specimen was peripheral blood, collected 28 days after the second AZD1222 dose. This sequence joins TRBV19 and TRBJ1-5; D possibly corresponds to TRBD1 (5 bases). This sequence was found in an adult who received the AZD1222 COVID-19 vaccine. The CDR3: CASSTFGGDMNQPQHF. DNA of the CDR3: TGTGCCAGTAGTACCTTCGGGGGTGATATGAATCAGCCCCAGCATTTT.